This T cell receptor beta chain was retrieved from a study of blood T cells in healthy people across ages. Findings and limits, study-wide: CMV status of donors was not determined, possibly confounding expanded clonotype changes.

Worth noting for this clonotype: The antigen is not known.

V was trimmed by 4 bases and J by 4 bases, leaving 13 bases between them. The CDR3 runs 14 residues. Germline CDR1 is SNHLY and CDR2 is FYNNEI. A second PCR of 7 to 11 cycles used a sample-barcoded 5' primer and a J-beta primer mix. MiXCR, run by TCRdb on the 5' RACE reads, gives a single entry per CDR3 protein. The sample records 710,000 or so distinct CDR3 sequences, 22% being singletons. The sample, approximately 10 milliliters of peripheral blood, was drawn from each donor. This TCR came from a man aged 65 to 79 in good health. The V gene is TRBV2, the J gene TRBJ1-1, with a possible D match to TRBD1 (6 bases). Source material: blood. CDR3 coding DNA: TGTGCCAGCAGTGGGCAGGGGCTGGGCACTGAAGCTTTCTTT. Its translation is CASSGQGLGTEAFF. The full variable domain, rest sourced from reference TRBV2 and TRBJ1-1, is EPEVTQTPSHQVTQMGQEVILRCVPISNHLYFYWYRQILGQKVEFLVSFYNNEISEKSEIFDDQFSVERPDGSNFTLKIRSTKLEDSAMYFCASSGQGLGTEAFFGQGTRLTVV.